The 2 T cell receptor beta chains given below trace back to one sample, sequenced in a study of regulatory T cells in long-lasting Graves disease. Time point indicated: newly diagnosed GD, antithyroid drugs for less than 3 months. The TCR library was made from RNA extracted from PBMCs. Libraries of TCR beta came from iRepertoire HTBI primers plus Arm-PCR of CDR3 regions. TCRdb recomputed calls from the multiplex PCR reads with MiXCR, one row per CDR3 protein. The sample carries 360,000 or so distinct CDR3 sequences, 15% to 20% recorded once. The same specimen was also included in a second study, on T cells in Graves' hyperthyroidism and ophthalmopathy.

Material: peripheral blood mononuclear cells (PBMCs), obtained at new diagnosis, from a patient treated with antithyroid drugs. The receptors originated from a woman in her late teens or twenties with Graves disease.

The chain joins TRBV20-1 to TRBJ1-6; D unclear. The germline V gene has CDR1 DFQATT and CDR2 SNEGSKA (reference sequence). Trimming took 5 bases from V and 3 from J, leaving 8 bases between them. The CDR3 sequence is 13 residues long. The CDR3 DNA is TGCAGTGCTCCCGACTTCTATAATTCACCCCTCCACTTT. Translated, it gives CSAPDFYNSPLHF.

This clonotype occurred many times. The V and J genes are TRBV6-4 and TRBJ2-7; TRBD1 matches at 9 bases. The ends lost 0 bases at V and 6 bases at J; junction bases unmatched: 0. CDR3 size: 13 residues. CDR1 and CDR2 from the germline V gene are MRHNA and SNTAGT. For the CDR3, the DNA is TGTGCCAGCAGTGACTCGGACAGGGGCGAGCAGTACTTC. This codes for CASSDSDRGEQYF.